This entry concerns a single T cell receptor beta chain. The ends were cut back, 2 bases at V and 8 bases at J, with 13 bases in the middle. The germline CDR1 and CDR2 sequences are SGHRS and YFSETQ. The CDR3 totals 14 residues. This record comes from a study of blood T cell repertoires in COVID-19. About the study: Specimens from acute and convalescent COVID-19 originated in the United States, Italy and Spain. The analysed material was cDNA or gDNA that came from T cells, B-cell-depleted T cells, or PBMCs.

Study processing details: Estimates of nucleated cell counts were drawn from the amplification of reference gene primers. TCRdb's table, derived via immunoSEQ multiplex PCR, lists solely in-frame clones and lacks some. Clone size and the V and J calls come from that table; the DNA yielded D and trimming. Of about 400,000 clones listed, approximately 86% are singletons. This sequence originates from a human donor in a cohort sampled during active COVID-19. Material for sequencing was peripheral blood. The rearrangement links TRBV5-1 to TRBJ1-4, with a tentative D call TRBD1 (6 bases). CDR3 in DNA: TGCGCCAGCAGCTTTGCAGGGGACGAGGAAAAACTGTTTTTT. This codes for CASSFAGDEEKLFF.